These T cell receptor beta chains were read from a single sample in a study of shared clonotypes between healthy human individuals. Profiling relied on immunoSEQ multiplex PCR, and the TCRdb table lists in-frame clones only, not all of them. In the table there are about 710,000 clones, around four fifths of which are singletons. Sequencing was done on a sample of memory CD4+ T cells sorted from blood. The receptors come from a woman aged 25-40 years in good health. Both conserved end residues are part of each CDR3. The D gene is left open where the match is weak. Rows give clone size only sometimes, using once, few, many, or a class for an expanded clone.

TRBJ1-1	-	TRBV28	many	TGTGCCAGCAGTTTCCTTTCTGGGGGGGCGATAAAGACTGAAGCTTTCTTT	CASSFLSGGAIKTEAFF
TRBJ1-5	-	TRBV11-2	-	TGTGCCAGCAGCTTACGAGGGGCGCCGAATCAGCCCCAGCATTTT	CASSLRGAPNQPQHF
TRBJ1-1	-	TRBV28	-	TGTGCCAGCAGTTCTTGGGCCTGGACTTTCACTGAAGCTTTCTTT	CASSSWAWTFTEAFF
TRBJ2-7	TRBD2	TRBV2	-	TGTGCCAGCAGTGCGCGGACTAGCGGGAGGTTCGAGCAGTACTTC	CASSARTSGRFEQYF
TRBJ2-1	-	TRBV5-8	once	TGTGCCAGCAGCTTGGGGGTTGGCGGGTACAGCTCCTACAATGAGCAGTTCTTC	CASSLGVGGYSSYNEQFF
TRBJ1-4	-	TRBV11-2	-	TGTGCCAGCAGCTTACCTACAGGGAAGGAAACAAAACTGTTTTTT	CASSLPTGKETKLFF
TRBJ1-4	TRBD1	TRBV25-1	-	TGTGCCAGCAGTGGGGACAGGAATGAAAAACTGTTTTTT	CASSGDRNEKLFF
TRBJ1-2	TRBD1	TRBV7-2	few	TGTGCCAGCAGCTATAGGACAGGGGGTCACTATGGCTACACCTTC	CASSYRTGGHYGYTF
TRBJ2-6	-	TRBV18	-	TGTGCCAGCTCACCAAGGGAAATCCTCTCGGGGGCCAACGTCCTGACTTTC	CASSPREILSGANVLTF
TRBJ2-1	-	TRBV7-2	few	TGTGCCAGCAGCTTATCAAGCGGCCTATACAATGAGCAGTTCTTC	CASSLSSGLYNEQFF
TRBJ2-1	TRBD2	TRBV6-6	-	TGTGCCAGCAGACTCTCCGGGACTAGCGGAGCCAATGAGCAGTTCTTC	CASRLSGTSGANEQFF
TRBJ1-5	-	TRBV4-1	-	TGCGCCAGCAGCCAAGATATGGGACGGATTAATCAGCCCCAGCATTTT	CASSQDMGRINQPQHF
TRBJ1-2	-	TRBV4-1	-	TGCGCCAGCAGCCCCTTACAGGGTCCCTATGGCTACACCTTC	CASSPLQGPYGYTF
TRBJ2-3	TRBD2	TRBV7-8	once	TGTGCCAGCAGGGTACTAGCGGGGGACACAGATACGCAGTATTTT	CASRVLAGDTDTQYF
TRBJ2-5	-	TRBV4-1	-	TGCGCCAGCAGCCAAGATCGTGACAGCATGGGGGAGACCCAGTACTTC	CASSQDRDSMGETQYF
TRBJ2-7	-	TRBV27	-	TGTGCCAGCAGTTTACAGGAAAACTACGAGCAGTACTTC	CASSLQENYEQYF
TRBJ1-1	-	TRBV28	few	TGTGCCAGCAGCTCCGGGTCGGTGAACACTGAAGCTTTCTTT	CASSSGSVNTEAFF
TRBJ2-1	TRBD2	TRBV5-1	-	TGCGCCAGCCGACTAGCGGGTTTCACCTACAATGAGCAGTTCTTC	CASRLAGFTYNEQFF
TRBJ2-2	-	TRBV6-4	-	TGTGCCAGCAGAACAACTTCGAACACCGGGGAGCTGTTTTTT	CASRTTSNTGELFF
TRBJ1-1	-	TRBV7-2	once	TGTGCCAGCAGCTTCGCGGTAAACACTGAAGCTTTCTTT	CASSFAVNTEAFF
TRBJ1-3	-	TRBV4-1	-	TGCGCCAGCAGCCAAGATCATAGGGACGCATCTGGAAACACCATATATTTT	CASSQDHRDASGNTIYF
TRBJ2-6	-	TRBV27	-	TGTGCCAGCAGCCCTAACTCTGGGGCCAACGTCCTGACTTTC	CASSPNSGANVLTF